Each of the 29 T cell receptor beta chains below was sequenced from the same sample in a study of T cell repertoires in cytomegalovirus infection. Which antigens these TCRs recognize remains unknown. TCRdb analysed the reads with MiXCR anew, one entry per CDR3 protein. The data hold hundreds of thousands of distinct CDR3 sequences, with around 35% observed a single time. The specimen comprised cultured PBMCs, sampled from culture after CMV antigen stimulation. The receptors were gathered from a human donor in good health (CMV status not recorded). Some clones in this sample may be carry-over from other donors' samples.

This clonotype occurred a few times. V usage is TRBV7-9 and J usage is TRBJ1-1; no clear D. Deletions cut 3 bases from V and 1 base from J, with 6 bases between. This CDR3 region has 13 residues. The germline gives CDR1 SEHNR, CDR2 FQNEAQ (reference sequence). Here the CDR3 reads CASSFNANTEAFF. CDR3 bases: TGTGCCAGCAGCTTTAACGCGAACACTGAAGCTTTCTTT.

This chain connects TRBV12-3 or TRBV12-4 to TRBJ2-1, with TRBD2 identical over 11 bases. The ends lost 6 bases at V and 5 bases at J; junction bases unmatched: 6. The CDR3 loop spans 15 amino acids. The CDR3 region has the DNA TGTGCCAGCAGGTCCGGGACTAGCGGTAACAATGAGCAGTTCTTC. Protein: CASRSGTSGNNEQFF.

This clonotype was observed a handful of times. This sequence joins TRBV12-3 or TRBV12-4 and TRBJ2-3; 7 nucleotides line up with TRBD1. V lost 7 bases and J lost 3; bases outside the gene matches: 10. CDR3 length: 15 amino acids. The CDR3 coding sequence is TGTGCCAGCATCCTGGGACAGCTGATTACAGATACGCAGTATTTT. This translates into CASILGQLITDTQYF.

This clonotype was counted only a few times. The chain uses TRBV7-2 and TRBJ2-1; 11 nucleotides line up with TRBD2. Germline CDR1 reads SGHTA; CDR2 reads FQGNSA. The CDR3 totals 17 residues. After removal of 2 bases from V and 4 bases from J, the junction contained 7 bases not matched to a gene. CDR3 coding DNA: TGTGCCAGCAGCTTACCAGGGACTAGCGGCTCATACAATGAGCAGTTCTTC. It codes for CASSLPGTSGSYNEQFF.

This clonotype has just a few counts. V usage is TRBV5-1 and J usage is TRBJ2-3; D call uncertain. The ends were cut back, 2 bases at V and 1 base at J, with 11 bases in the middle. Germline CDR1 reads SGHRS; CDR2 reads YFSETQ. This CDR3 comprises 15 residues. CDR3 loop: CASSFDKSRTDTQYF. DNA of the CDR3: TGCGCCAGCAGCTTCGACAAATCTCGCACAGATACGCAGTATTTT.

Only a few counts were recorded for this clonotype. The gene calls are TRBV12-3 or TRBV12-4 and TRBJ1-2, with D perhaps TRBD1 (5 bases). V lost 5 bases and J 2 bases, leaving 12 bases between the germline ends. The CDR3 covers 14 residues. The CDR3 nucleotides are TGTGCCAGCAGTCCGGGATGGGGGAACTATGGCTACACCTTC. Its translation is CASSPGWGNYGYTF.

This clonotype was seen a single time. The conserved phenylalanine or tryptophan is not found at the CDR3 terminus, so this likely reflects a read error. The genes are TRBV4-3 and TRBJ2-1; TRBD2 matches at 15 bases. Per germline, CDR1 LGHNA and CDR2 YSLEER. V gave up 2 bases and J gave up 4 bases; unmatched junction bases: 12. The CDR3 has 20 residues. Here the CDR3 reads CASSQTRTSGRASGYNEQFS. The DNA for the CDR3 is TGCGCCAGCAGCCAAACTAGGACTAGCGGGAGGGCCTCGGGATACAATGAGCAGTTCTCC.

This clonotype showed up just a few times. The rearrangement uses TRBV29-1 and TRBJ1-5, with TRBD1 identical over 7 bases. The germline gives CDR1 SQVTM, CDR2 ANQGSEA. The CDR3 is made up of 15 amino acids. Germline trimming cut 7 bases from V and 0 bases from J; bases unmatched to any gene: 9. This CDR3 is CSASQGQYSNQPQHF. The CDR3 DNA sequence: TGCAGCGCCAGCCAGGGACAGTATAGCAATCAGCCCCAGCATTTT.

The V and J genes are TRBV18 and TRBJ2-3; TRBD2 is a possible D gene (5 bases). Trimming shortened V by 0 bases and J by 1 base, and 11 bases separated the two germline ends. Looked up from germline, CDR1 is KGHSH and CDR2 is LQKENI. This CDR3 has 16 amino acids. CDR3 nucleotide sequence: TGTGCCAGCTCACCACCAGTTGGTAGCGGCACAGATACGCAGTATTTT. This translates into CASSPPVGSGTDTQYF.

The chain joins TRBV29-1 to TRBJ2-1, with 7 bases lining up with TRBD1. Trimming at V came to 6 bases and at J to 3 bases, leaving 2 bases not matched to a gene. The germline V gene has CDR1 SQVTM and CDR2 ANQGSEA. The CDR3 sequence is 12 residues long. The CDR3 DNA reads as TGCAGCGTCGACAGGGTCTACAATGAGCAGTTCTTC. Amino acids: CSVDRVYNEQFF.

This chain uses TRBV7-9 with TRBJ2-3; D perhaps matches TRBD1 (5 bases). Looked up from germline, CDR1 is SEHNR and CDR2 is FQNEAQ (reference sequence). V gave up 6 bases and J gave up 6 bases, with 19 bases separating them. The CDR3 runs 15 residues. The CDR3 is CASSARPGKGDTQYF. The CDR3 DNA reads as TGTGCCAGCAGTGCACGGCCAGGGAAAGGGGATACGCAGTATTTT.

This chain uses TRBV12-3 or TRBV12-4 with TRBJ2-3, with 7 bases aligning to TRBD1. J gave up 6 bases and V 4 bases, and 7 bases lay outside the gene matches. CDR3 size: 14 residues. The CDR3 DNA reads as TGTGCCAGCAGTTCGCAACAGGGGTGGGATACGCAGTATTTT. As protein: CASSSQQGWDTQYF.

This clonotype was picked up a small number of times. This chain uses TRBV6-5 with TRBJ2-7, with D maybe TRBD1 (6 bases). The germline V gene has CDR1 MNHEY and CDR2 SVGAGI. The CDR3 has 15 amino acids. Trimming removed 7 bases at V and 0 bases at J, with 16 bases between. This chain's CDR3 is CASIPMGRGSYEQYF. The CDR3 coding sequence is TGTGCCAGCATTCCCATGGGCAGGGGCTCCTACGAGCAGTACTTC.

This clonotype occurred a few times. V usage is TRBV12-3 or TRBV12-4 and J usage is TRBJ1-1, with D perhaps matching TRBD1 (5 bases). V was clipped by 5 bases and J by 1 base, with 20 bases between them. The CDR3 runs to 17 residues. The CDR3 is CASSPQGALPGNTEAFF. The DNA for the CDR3 is TGTGCCAGCAGTCCCCAGGGTGCGCTACCAGGGAACACTGAAGCTTTCTTT.

This clonotype was seen only a few times. The rearrangement links TRBV6-1 to TRBJ2-1, with TRBD2 matching 7 bases. Germline V lookup: CDR1 MNHNS, CDR2 SASEGT. V lost 6 bases and J lost 10; bases outside the gene matches: 18. CDR3 length equals 16 residues. CDR3 region: CASRPLAGVVSVEQFF. The DNA of the CDR3 is TGTGCCAGCAGACCCCTGGCGGGAGTAGTATCCGTCGAGCAGTTCTTC.

This clonotype has a handful of counts. J is TRBJ2-7 and V is TRBV6-2 or TRBV6-3; TRBD2 matches 10 bases. The CDR3 contains 17 residues. Germline values: CDR1 MNHEY, CDR2 SVGEGT. The J segment lost 2 bases and the V segment lost 1 base, leaving 8 bases of the junction unmatched. CDR3 sequence reads: CASSYYGIAGGTYEQYF. The DNA for the CDR3 is TGTGCCAGCAGTTACTACGGGATAGCGGGAGGAACCTACGAGCAGTACTTC.

V gene TRBV30 combines with J gene TRBJ2-5; D is undetermined. Trimming took off 8 bases at V and 1 base at J, with 17 bases between the two ends. The CDR3 has 14 residues. Germline loops: CDR1 GTSNPN, CDR2 SVGIG (reference sequence). The CDR3 is CALSSSDSQETQYF. The CDR3 nucleotides read TGTGCCCTTTCGAGCTCTGACTCCCAAGAGACCCAGTACTTC. Full variable domain (missing parts from reference TRBV30 and TRBJ2-5): SQTIHQWPATLVQPVGSPLSLECTVEGTSNPNLYWYRQAAGRGLQLLFYSVGIGQISSEVPQNLSASRPQDRQFILSSKKLLLSDSGFYLCALSSSDSQETQYFGPGTRLLVL.

This chain's CDR3 is CASSQSGQSSDEQFF. The CDR3 bases are TGTGCCAGCAGCCAATCGGGACAGTCGTCAGATGAGCAGTTCTTC. V gene TRBV7-2 combines with J gene TRBJ2-1, with 7 bases fitting TRBD1. Germline loops: CDR1 SGHTA, CDR2 FQGNSA. J was trimmed by 8 bases and V by 5 bases; bases with no gene match: 12. The CDR3 is 15 residues long.

This sequence joins TRBV11-2 and TRBJ2-7, with D possibly matching TRBD2 (5 bases). The germline V gene has CDR1 SGHAT and CDR2 FQNNGV. The CDR3 totals 13 residues. V was pared by 1 base and J by 7 bases, with 11 bases between. CDR3 DNA: TGTGCCAGCAGCTTAGGCCCTGCGGGTGAGCAGTACGTC. It codes for CASSLGPAGEQYV.

V is TRBV7-6 and J is TRBJ1-2; TRBD1 might be the D (5 bases). Germline CDR1 is SGHVS and CDR2 is FNYEAQ. Trimming stripped 4 bases from V and 7 bases from J, with 13 bases between. The CDR3 has 13 residues. The CDR3 is CASSSFLRGGYTF. Here the CDR3 DNA reads TGTGCCAGCAGCTCTTTCTTGAGGGGTGGCTACACCTTC.

The sample holds a few counts of this clonotype. The rearrangement joins TRBV12-3 or TRBV12-4 to TRBJ2-3; D perhaps matches TRBD1 (6 bases). The CDR3 runs to 14 residues. The V end was cut by 3 bases, the J end by 4 bases, with 11 bases between. The CDR3 nucleotides read TGTGCCAGCAGTTTGGACAGAGCCTCAGATACGCAGTATTTT. It translates to CASSLDRASDTQYF.

This clonotype has at least ten counts. The chain has TRBV11-3 and TRBJ1-2, with D perhaps TRBD1 (6 bases). Trimming removed 2 bases at V and 6 bases at J, with 13 bases between. Looked up from germline, CDR1 is SGHNT and CDR2 is YENEEA. CDR3 size: 14 residues. The CDR3 protein is CASSLRGGSNGYTF. As DNA, the CDR3 is TGTGCCAGCAGCTTAAGGGGGGGGTCGAATGGCTACACCTTC.

This clonotype was recorded a few times. The chain uses TRBV28 and TRBJ1-2; no clear D. Germline-derived CDR1 and CDR2 are MDHEN and SYDVKM. The CDR3 is made up of 13 amino acids. Trimming removed 7 bases from V and 8 bases from J, with 17 bases in between. The CDR3 bases are TGTGCCAGCACCCTGGACTCCCGAAGGGGCTACACCTTC. Protein sequence: CASTLDSRRGYTF.

The chain combines TRBV13 with TRBJ1-1; 7 bases align to TRBD1. V lost 8 bases to trimming and J lost 1 base; unmatched junction nucleotides: 13. Looked up from germline, CDR1 is PRHDT and CDR2 is FYEKMQ (reference sequence). This CDR3 is built from 16 residues. The CDR3 DNA sequence: TGTGCCAGCCTCCTGGAGGGGGGACAGCCGAACACTGAAGCTTTCTTT. Its translation: CASLLEGGQPNTEAFF. The variable domain in full, completed from reference TRBV13 and TRBJ1-1, reads AAGVIQSPRHLIKEKRETATLKCYPIPRHDTVYWYQQGPGQDPQFLISFYEKMQSDKGSIPDRFSAQQFSDYHSELNMSSLELGDSALYFCASLLEGGQPNTEAFFGQGTRLTVV.

CDR3: CASSPRGRYRHQPQHF. The CDR3 DNA is TGTGCCAGCAGTCCCCGTGGTAGGTATCGTCATCAGCCCCAGCATTTT. The chain carries TRBV28 and TRBJ1-5; D not resolved. CDR3 size: 16 residues. The V gene lost 5 bases and the J gene lost 5 bases, with 19 bases spanning the gap. Per the germline V gene, CDR1 is MDHEN and CDR2 is SYDVKM.

V and J are TRBV14 and TRBJ2-7; 12 bases map to TRBD2. V lost 1 base, J lost 4 bases, and 5 bases stayed unmatched. This CDR3 comprises 16 residues. Germline V CDR1 and CDR2: SGHDN, FVKESK. The CDR3 sequence: CASSQGGLAGLYEQYF. CDR3 nucleotides: TGTGCCAGCAGCCAAGGCGGACTAGCGGGATTATACGAGCAGTACTTC.

The chain uses TRBV6-6 and TRBJ2-2; TRBD2 matches at 7 bases. The V segment lost 5 bases and the J segment 0 bases; nucleotides outside the gene matches: 3. Germline CDR1 and CDR2: MNHNY and SVGAGI (reference sequence). The CDR3 consists of 15 residues. The CDR3 bases are TGTGCCAGCAGTATGCTAGCGGCGAACACCGGGGAGCTGTTTTTT. This codes for CASSMLAANTGELFF.

The V and J genes are TRBV10-3 and TRBJ2-1; 7 bases align to TRBD2. This CDR3 comprises 14 residues. Per germline, CDR1 ENHRY and CDR2 SYGVKD. V lost 4 bases to trimming and J lost 9 bases; unmatched junction nucleotides: 9. The CDR3 region has the DNA TGTGCCATCAGTGTTTGGGGGAGGGCCTTTGAGCAGTTCTTC. This translates into CAISVWGRAFEQFF.

This clonotype was counted a few times. This rearrangement joins TRBV11-2 to TRBJ2-1; D gene uncertain. Germline CDR1 reads SGHAT; CDR2 reads FQNNGV. V was cut by 7 bases and J by 6 bases, with 10 bases left in between. The CDR3 has 12 residues. The CDR3 sequence is CASIGVGNEQFF. CDR3 bases: TGTGCCAGCATTGGGGTCGGCAATGAGCAGTTCTTC.